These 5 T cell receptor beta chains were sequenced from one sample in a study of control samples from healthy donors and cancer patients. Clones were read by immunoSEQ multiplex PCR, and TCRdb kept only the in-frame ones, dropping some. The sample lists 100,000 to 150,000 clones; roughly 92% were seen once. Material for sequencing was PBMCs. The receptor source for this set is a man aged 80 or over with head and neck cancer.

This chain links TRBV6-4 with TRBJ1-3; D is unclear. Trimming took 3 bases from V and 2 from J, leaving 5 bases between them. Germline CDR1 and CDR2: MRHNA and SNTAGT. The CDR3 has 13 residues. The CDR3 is CASSEVAGNTIYF. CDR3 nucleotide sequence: TGTGCCAGCAGTGAAGTAGCTGGAAACACCATATATTTT.

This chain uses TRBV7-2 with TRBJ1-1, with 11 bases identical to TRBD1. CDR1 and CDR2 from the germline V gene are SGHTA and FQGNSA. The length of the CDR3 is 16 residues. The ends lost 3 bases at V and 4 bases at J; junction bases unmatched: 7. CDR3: CASSFPGTGGFTEAFF. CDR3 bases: TGTGCCAGCAGCTTCCCCGGGACAGGGGGGTTCACTGAAGCTTTCTTT. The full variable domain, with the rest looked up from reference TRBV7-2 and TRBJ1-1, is GAGVSQSPSNKVTEKGKDVELRCDPISGHTALYWYRQSLGQGLEFLIYFQGNSAPDKSGLPSDRFSAERTGGSVSTLTIQRTQQEDSAVYLCASSFPGTGGFTEAFFGQGTRLTVV.

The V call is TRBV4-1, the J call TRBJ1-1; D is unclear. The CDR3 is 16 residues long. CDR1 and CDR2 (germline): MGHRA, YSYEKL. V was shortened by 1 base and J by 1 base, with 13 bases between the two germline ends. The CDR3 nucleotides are TGCGCCAGCAGCCAAGGTTTTAGTAACTCGAACACTGAAGCTTTCTTT. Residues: CASSQGFSNSNTEAFF.

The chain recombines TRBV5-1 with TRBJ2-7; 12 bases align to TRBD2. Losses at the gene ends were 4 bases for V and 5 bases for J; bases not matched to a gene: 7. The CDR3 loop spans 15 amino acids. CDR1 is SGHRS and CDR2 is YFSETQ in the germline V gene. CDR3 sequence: CASSPASGRAHEQYF. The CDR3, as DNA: TGCGCCAGCAGCCCAGCTAGCGGGAGGGCTCACGAGCAGTACTTC. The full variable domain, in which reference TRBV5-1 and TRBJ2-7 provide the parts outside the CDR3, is KAGVTQTPRYLIKTRGQQVTLSCSPISGHRSVSWYQQTPGQGLQFLFEYFSETQRNKGNFPGRFSGRQFSNSRSEMNVSTLELGDSALYLCASSPASGRAHEQYFGPGTRLTVT.

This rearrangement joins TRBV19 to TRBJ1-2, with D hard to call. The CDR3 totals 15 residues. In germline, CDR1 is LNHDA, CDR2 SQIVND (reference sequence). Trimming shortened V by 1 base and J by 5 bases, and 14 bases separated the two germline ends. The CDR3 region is CASSIGANSAYGYTF. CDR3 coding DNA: TGTGCCAGTAGTATAGGCGCCAACAGCGCGTATGGCTACACCTTC.